The 26 T cell receptor beta chains below all came from one sample that was sequenced in a study of cytomegalovirus exposure and HLA in healthy donors. Researchers ran the PCR with 60 Vbeta and 13 Jbeta primers. Sequencing was performed with immunoSEQ multiplex PCR; in TCRdb, only in-frame clones are kept and a portion is missing. The sample carries roughly 150,000 clones, roughly 85% recorded once. Sequencing input: PBMCs. The receptors stem from a woman in her twenties or thirties in good health and CMV-seronegative.

This clone was detected a few times. V and J are TRBV9 and TRBJ1-2; D possibly corresponds to TRBD1 (6 bases). Trimming removed 4 bases from V and 4 bases from J, with 17 bases in between. This CDR3 spans 15 amino acids. Germline CDR1 and CDR2: SGDLS and YYNGEE. The DNA for the CDR3 is TGTGCCAGCAGCCTGGAAGGGACACCGTTCTATGGCTACACCTTC. Translated, it gives CASSLEGTPFYGYTF. The variable domain in full, completed from reference TRBV9 and TRBJ1-2, reads DSGVTQTPKHLITATGQRVTLRCSPRSGDLSVYWYQQSLDQGLQFLIQYYNGEERAKGNILERFSAQQFPDLHSELNLSSLELGDSALYFCASSLEGTPFYGYTFGSGTRLTVV.

V usage is TRBV4-2 and J usage is TRBJ2-1; D is perhaps TRBD1 (6 bases). Germline CDR1 LGHNA, CDR2 YNFKEQ. The CDR3 contains 14 residues. Trimming removed 4 bases from V and 6 bases from J, with 13 bases in between. This CDR3 reads CASSPGQTFNEQFF. As DNA, the CDR3 is TGTGCCAGCAGCCCGGGACAAACCTTCAATGAGCAGTTCTTC.

A remark on this clone: Different DNA sequences within this sample yield the same CDR3. The chain recombines TRBV10-1 with TRBJ2-3; 8 positions match TRBD2. Germline CDR1 is WNHNN and CDR2 is SYGVQD (reference sequence). This CDR3 has 14 amino acids. Trimming at V came to 4 bases and at J to 5 bases, leaving 5 bases not matched to a gene. The CDR3 loop is CASSGLAGGDTQYF. CDR3 bases: TGCGCCAGCAGTGGTCTAGCGGGTGGAGATACGCAGTATTTT.

The chain carries TRBV6-6 and TRBJ1-1; 8 bases agree with TRBD1. With V trimmed by 6 bases and J by 5 bases, 11 bases remained unmatched. CDR1 is MNHNY, CDR2 SVGAGI, per germline (reference sequence). The CDR3 is made up of 15 amino acids. CDR3 in DNA: TGTGCCAGCAGCAGGGCTCGGACAGGGAAGACTGAAGCTTTCTTT. Its translation is CASSRARTGKTEAFF.

The genes are TRBV2 and TRBJ2-1; maybe TRBD2 (7 bases). This CDR3 is built from 17 residues. Germline V lookup: CDR1 SNHLY, CDR2 FYNNEI. The V and J ends lost 8 bases and 5 bases respectively, with 25 bases between them. The CDR3 protein is CASGRGIGGRKDNEQFF. The CDR3 bases are TGTGCCAGCGGGAGGGGAATCGGGGGGCGTAAGGACAATGAGCAGTTCTTC.

The chain recombines TRBV6-5 with TRBJ1-1, with 9 nucleotides matching TRBD1. J was trimmed by 5 bases and V by 4 bases; bases with no gene match: 8. The germline V gene encodes CDR1 MNHEY and CDR2 SVGAGI. This CDR3 is 15 amino acids long. This chain's CDR3 is CASSFWTGVATEAFF. In DNA, the CDR3 is TGTGCCAGCAGTTTTTGGACAGGGGTGGCAACTGAAGCTTTCTTT.

The rearrangement links TRBV2 to TRBJ2-5; maybe TRBD1 (6 bases). Deletions cut 5 bases from V and 4 bases from J, with 14 bases between. The CDR3 is 14 residues long. Germline CDR1 SNHLY, CDR2 FYNNEI. The chain's CDR3 is CASSQQQGAETQYF. CDR3 bases: TGTGCCAGCAGTCAACAACAGGGCGCAGAGACCCAGTACTTC. Full variable domain (missing parts from reference TRBV2 and TRBJ2-5): EPEVTQTPSHQVTQMGQEVILRCVPISNHLYFYWYRQILGQKVEFLVSFYNNEISEKSEIFDDQFSVERPDGSNFTLKIRSTKLEDSAMYFCASSQQQGAETQYFGPGTRLLVL.

The V gene is TRBV6-1, the J gene TRBJ1-1, with D possibly TRBD1 on 6 matching bases. The CDR3 is 12 residues long. V was trimmed by 7 bases and J by 1 base, leaving 7 bases between them. Per the germline V gene, CDR1 is MNHNS and CDR2 is SASEGT. The CDR3 nucleotides read TGTGCCAGCACGGACAGGAACACTGAAGCTTTCTTT. It specifies CASTDRNTEAFF.

This clone was detected only a few times. The chain couples TRBV6-6 to TRBJ1-5; TRBD1 might be the D (5 bases). The CDR3 sequence is 12 residues long. The germline CDR1 and CDR2 sequences are MNHNY and SVGAGI (reference sequence). V was cut by 6 bases and J by 7 bases, with 10 bases left in between. As DNA, the CDR3 is TGTGCCAGCAGGTCCCAGGGCCAGCCCCAGCATTTT. Protein sequence: CASRSQGQPQHF.

The chain uses TRBV19 and TRBJ1-2; D is unresolved. The V gene lost 0 bases and the J gene lost 2 bases, with 7 bases spanning the gap. The CDR3 covers 14 residues. In germline, CDR1 is LNHDA, CDR2 SQIVND (reference sequence). DNA for the CDR3: TGTGCCAGTAGTATAGAGACGGGGAACTATGGCTACACCTTC. Translating it yields CASSIETGNYGYTF.

A single count supports this clone. The chain is built from TRBV5-1 and TRBJ2-6, with D tentatively TRBD2 (5 bases). CDR3 length: 16 amino acids. The V and J ends lost 0 bases and 0 bases respectively, with 7 bases between them. Germline assignment: CDR1 SGHRS and CDR2 YFSETQ. The CDR3 here is CASSLERNSGANVLTF. CDR3 nucleotide sequence: TGCGCCAGCAGCTTGGAGCGGAACTCTGGGGCCAACGTCCTGACTTTC. Using reference TRBV5-1 and TRBJ2-6 for the parts outside the CDR3, the full variable domain is KAGVTQTPRYLIKTRGQQVTLSCSPISGHRSVSWYQQTPGQGLQFLFEYFSETQRNKGNFPGRFSGRQFSNSRSEMNVSTLELGDSALYLCASSLERNSGANVLTFGAGSRLTVL.

The chain has TRBV5-1 and TRBJ2-5; TRBD1 might be the D (6 bases). Germline V gene data show CDR1 as SGHRS and CDR2 as YFSETQ. V lost 4 bases to trimming and J lost 2 bases, with 9 bases between them. The CDR3 is made up of 13 amino acids. The CDR3 reads CASSTGTQETQYF. DNA of the CDR3: TGCGCCAGCAGCACAGGGACACAAGAGACCCAGTACTTC.

The chain has TRBV29-1 and TRBJ1-3, with 10 positions matching TRBD1. Germline CDR1 reads SQVTM; CDR2 reads ANQGSEA. V trimming: 6 bases; J trimming: 0 bases; junction bases outside the gene matches: 8. The CDR3 contains 16 residues. The CDR3 DNA is TGCAGCGTGATGTGGACAGGGGGAAGCTCTGGAAACACCATATATTTT. As protein: CSVMWTGGSSGNTIYF.

The chain employs TRBV6-1 and TRBJ1-6, with D perhaps TRBD1 (6 bases). V was shortened by 6 bases and J by 8 bases, with 14 bases between the two germline ends. CDR3 size: 14 residues. Germline values: CDR1 MNHNS, CDR2 SASEGT. The CDR3, as DNA: TGTGCCAGCAGCCGAGGACAGTCCGATTCACCCCTCCACTTT. This translates into CASSRGQSDSPLHF.

In this sample, this clone turned up many times. This rearrangement joins TRBV6-1 to TRBJ1-5; 7 nucleotides line up with TRBD1. The germline CDR1 and CDR2 sequences are MNHNS and SASEGT. V was clipped by 2 bases and J by 2 bases; unmatched bases: 12. The CDR3 totals 18 residues. The CDR3 loop is CASSEYKGTAKGNQPQHF. The CDR3 coding sequence is TGTGCCAGCAGTGAATATAAAGGGACAGCTAAGGGCAATCAGCCCCAGCATTTT.

V gene TRBV5-6 combines with J gene TRBJ1-1, with 7 nucleotides matching TRBD1. The germline V gene has CDR1 SGHDT and CDR2 YYEEEE. The length of the CDR3 is 15 residues. V lost 4 bases, J lost 4 bases, and 10 bases stayed unmatched. The CDR3 DNA sequence: TGTGCCAGCAGCGTCCGGACAGGCAGGGGCACTGAAGCTTTCTTT. Translated, it gives CASSVRTGRGTEAFF.

The rearrangement links TRBV19 to TRBJ2-2, with D possibly TRBD2 on 6 matching bases. The germline V gene encodes CDR1 LNHDA and CDR2 SQIVND (reference sequence). The CDR3 spans 15 residues. The ends were cut back, 4 bases at V and 5 bases at J, with 14 bases in the middle. In DNA, the CDR3 is TGTGCCAGTAGTACCCGGGACTCCAGGACCGGGGAGCTGTTTTTT. Residues: CASSTRDSRTGELFF. Looking up the rest from reference TRBV19 and TRBJ2-2 gives the full variable domain: DGGITQSPKYLFRKEGQNVTLSCEQNLNHDAMYWYRQDPGQGLRLIYYSQIVNDFQKGDIAEGYSVSREKKESFPLTVTSAQKNPTAFYLCASSTRDSRTGELFFGEGSRLTVL.

The rearrangement joins TRBV15 to TRBJ1-6; D uncertain. Trimming cost V 3 bases and J 6 bases, with 9 bases left between them. Germline V gives CDR1 LNHNV, CDR2 YYDKDF (reference sequence). The CDR3 consists of 14 residues. CDR3 nucleotide sequence: TGTGCCACCAGCAGTGGTCGCAGTAATTCACCCCTCCACTTT. Translation: CATSSGRSNSPLHF.

This chain uses TRBV7-2 with TRBJ1-2; a weak D match, TRBD1 (5 bases). V dropped 1 base and J dropped 6 bases, with 15 bases sitting between them. CDR1 SGHTA and CDR2 FQGNSA come from the germline V gene. The CDR3 is 15 residues long. CDR3 amino acids: CASSLGGGGENGYTF. In nucleotides, the CDR3 is TGTGCCAGCAGCTTAGGTGGGGGGGGAGAAAATGGCTACACCTTC.

The rearrangement uses TRBV5-4 and TRBJ1-1; D is unresolved. Trimming pared 2 bases from V and 0 bases from J, leaving 5 bases between. The CDR3 contains 13 residues. From germline, CDR1 is SGHNT and CDR2 YYREEE (reference sequence). For the CDR3, the DNA is TGTGCCAGCAGCTTCGGGATGAACACTGAAGCTTTCTTT. Protein sequence: CASSFGMNTEAFF.

This chain joins TRBV6-5 and TRBJ1-1; D is unclear. V shed 5 bases and J shed 7 bases, with 11 bases lying between them. Germline-derived CDR1 and CDR2 are MNHEY and SVGAGI. CDR3 size: 12 residues. The CDR3 region is CASSPMRHEAFF. CDR3 nucleotides: TGTGCCAGCAGTCCGATGCGCCATGAAGCTTTCTTT.

CDR3 sequence (DNA): TGTGCCAGCAGTTCCGACAGGGGTCCCTCCTACGAGCAGTACTTC. This codes for CASSSDRGPSYEQYF. The rearrangement joins TRBV6-9 to TRBJ2-7; 8 bases match TRBD1. V lost 4 bases to trimming and J lost 0 bases; unmatched junction nucleotides: 5. The CDR3 covers 15 residues. Germline V CDR1 and CDR2: MNHGY, SVAAGI.

The chain employs TRBV6-5 and TRBJ1-1; 10 bases are a match to TRBD1. V was pared by 5 bases and J by 4 bases, with 7 bases of the junction left unmatched. CDR1 is MNHEY and CDR2 is SVGAGI in the germline V gene. CDR3 length equals 15 residues. The CDR3 sequence is CASSPGQGWGTEAFF. Here the CDR3 DNA reads TGTGCCAGCAGTCCGGGACAGGGGTGGGGCACTGAAGCTTTCTTT.

The chain has TRBV29-1 and TRBJ2-2; D possibly corresponds to TRBD1 (6 bases). This CDR3 region has 14 residues. Germline V gives CDR1 SQVTM, CDR2 ANQGSEA. The ends were cut back, 4 bases at V and 0 bases at J, with 9 bases in the middle. Here the CDR3 DNA reads TGCAGCGTTGGCCGGGACACGAACACCGGGGAGCTGTTTTTT. Protein product: CSVGRDTNTGELFF.

This clone was detected only once. This sequence joins TRBV5-1 and TRBJ1-3, with 7 positions matching TRBD1. The CDR3 is 16 residues long. The germline V gene encodes CDR1 SGHRS and CDR2 YFSETQ. With 4 bases clipped from V and 2 bases from J, the junction kept 9 bases outside the gene matches. The CDR3 loop reads CASSTPKGGAGNTIYF. The CDR3 DNA is TGCGCCAGCAGCACGCCAAAAGGGGGCGCTGGAAACACCATATATTTT.

This clone has only one observation. The rearrangement joins TRBV6-6 to TRBJ1-1; 9 bases are a match to TRBD1. In germline, CDR1 is MNHNY, CDR2 SVGAGI (reference sequence). This CDR3 is built from 14 residues. J was trimmed by 7 bases and V by 2 bases; bases with no gene match: 5. CDR3 bases: TGTGCCAGCAGTTACCAGGGACAGGGCTTTGAAGCTTTCTTT. It encodes CASSYQGQGFEAFF.